This T cell receptor beta chain stems from a study of beta chain features in type 1 diabetes. Sequenced material consisted of expressed TCRB transcripts (all of the isolated RNA was reverse transcribed). TCRdb keeps only in-frame clones here, not all; method: immunoSEQ multiplex PCR. The table lists fewer than 550,000 clones, approximately 10% of them singletons, with more than 0.045% in the top ten. A single heparinised draw of approximately 110 mL on average was taken per donor. Trimming removed 6 bases at V and 5 bases at J, with 10 bases between. The CDR3 covers 11 residues. CDR1 DFQATT and CDR2 SNEGSKA come from the germline V gene (reference sequence).

Sequenced: naive CD4+ T cells from blood. The TCR sequence derives from a woman younger than 35 in good health. The chain uses TRBV20-1 and TRBJ2-5, with D unclear. The CDR3 DNA is TGCAGTGCGACCGCCTCGGAGACCCAGTACTTC. Translating it yields CSATASETQYF.